This T cell receptor (beta chain) was documented in a study of neurological immune-mediated disorders. This clonotype was seen ten or more times. The cDNA came from 5'RACE, which used 10-nucleotide random UMIs. TCRdb called the 5' RACE reads again in MiXCR, with one record for every CDR3 protein. The sample has roughly 89,000 distinct CDR3 sequences; just over 2.5% are singletons. The CDR3 totals 14 residues. Trimming stripped 7 bases from V and 7 bases from J, with 16 bases between. This chain connects TRBV12-3 or TRBV12-4 to TRBJ1-4; D may be TRBD1 (5 bases). The clonotype was recovered from a woman aged 25 to 39 with multiple sclerosis. The source material was PBMCs. CDR3 bases: TGTGCCAGCACCCTGAAGGGGACCGGTGAAAAACTGTTTTTT. Translated: CASTLKGTGEKLFF.